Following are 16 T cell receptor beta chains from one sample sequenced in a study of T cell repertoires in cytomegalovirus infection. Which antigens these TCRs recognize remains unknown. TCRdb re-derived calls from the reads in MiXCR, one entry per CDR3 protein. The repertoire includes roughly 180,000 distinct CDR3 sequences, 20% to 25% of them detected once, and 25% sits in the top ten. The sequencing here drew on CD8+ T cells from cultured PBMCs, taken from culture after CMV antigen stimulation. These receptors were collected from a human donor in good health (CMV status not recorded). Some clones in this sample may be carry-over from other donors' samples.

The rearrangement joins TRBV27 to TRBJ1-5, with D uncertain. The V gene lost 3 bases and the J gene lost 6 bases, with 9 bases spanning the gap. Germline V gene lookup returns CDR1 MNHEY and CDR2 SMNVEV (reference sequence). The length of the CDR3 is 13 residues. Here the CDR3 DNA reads TGTGCCAGCAGTTTCCAGGTATCTCAGCCCCAGCATTTT. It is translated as CASSFQVSQPQHF.

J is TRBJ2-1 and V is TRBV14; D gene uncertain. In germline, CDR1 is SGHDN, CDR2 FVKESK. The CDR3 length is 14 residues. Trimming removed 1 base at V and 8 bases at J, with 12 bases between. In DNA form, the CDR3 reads TGTGCCAGCAGCCAAGGGTTCGGATGGGATGAGCAGTTCTTC. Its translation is CASSQGFGWDEQFF.

CDR3 sequence: CASSLGPFSYEQYF. CDR3 nucleotide sequence: TGTGCCAGCAGCTTAGGGCCCTTCTCCTACGAGCAGTACTTC. The V and J genes are TRBV7-2 and TRBJ2-7; D gene unclear. This CDR3 has 14 amino acids. Germline lookup yields CDR1 SGHTA and CDR2 FQGNSA. V lost 1 base to trimming and J lost 0 bases, with 7 bases between them.

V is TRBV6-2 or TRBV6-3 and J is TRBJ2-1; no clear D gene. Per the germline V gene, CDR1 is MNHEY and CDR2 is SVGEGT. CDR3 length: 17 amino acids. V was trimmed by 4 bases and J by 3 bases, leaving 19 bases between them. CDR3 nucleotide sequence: TGTGCCAGCAGTTTCACCTCTGGCCCCCCACACTACAATGAGCAGTTCTTC. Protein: CASSFTSGPPHYNEQFF.

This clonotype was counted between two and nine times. The CDR3 loop is CASSPETGGFYSEAFF. CDR3 coding DNA: TGTGCCAGCAGCCCCGAGACAGGGGGCTTTTATAGTGAAGCTTTCTTT. V gene TRBV4-2 combines with J gene TRBJ1-1, with 10 bases identical to TRBD1. Trimming cost V 4 bases and J 7 bases; bases outside gene matches: 12. Germline-derived CDR1 and CDR2 are LGHNA and YNFKEQ. The CDR3 is 16 amino acids.

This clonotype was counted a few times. CDR3 sequence reads: CASSSRGDEQYF. Written as DNA, the CDR3 is TGTGCCAGCAGTTCCCGTGGGGACGAGCAGTACTTC. The chain links TRBV28 to TRBJ2-7; D call uncertain. CDR1 is MDHEN, CDR2 SYDVKM, per germline. Trimming stripped 4 bases from V and 5 bases from J, with 9 bases between. The CDR3 sequence is 12 residues long.

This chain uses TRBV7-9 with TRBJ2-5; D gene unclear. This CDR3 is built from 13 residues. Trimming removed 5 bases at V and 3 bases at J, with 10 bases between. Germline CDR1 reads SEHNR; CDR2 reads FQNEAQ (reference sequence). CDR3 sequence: CASSAPDEETQYF. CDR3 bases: TGTGCCAGCAGCGCGCCAGATGAAGAGACCCAGTACTTC.

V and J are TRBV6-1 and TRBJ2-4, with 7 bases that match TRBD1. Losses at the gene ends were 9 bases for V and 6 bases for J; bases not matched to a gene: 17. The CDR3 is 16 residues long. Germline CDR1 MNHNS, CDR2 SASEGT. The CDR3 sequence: CASTNTGQRILNIQYF. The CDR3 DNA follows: TGTGCCAGTACGAATACGGGACAGAGGATTTTAAACATTCAGTACTTC.

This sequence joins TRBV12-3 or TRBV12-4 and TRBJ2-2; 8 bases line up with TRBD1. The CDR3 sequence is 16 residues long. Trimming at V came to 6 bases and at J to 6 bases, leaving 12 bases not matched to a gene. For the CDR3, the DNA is TGTGCCAGCAGCCGCGAGGACAGGGCCTTCCCCGGGGAGCTGTTTTTT. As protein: CASSREDRAFPGELFF.

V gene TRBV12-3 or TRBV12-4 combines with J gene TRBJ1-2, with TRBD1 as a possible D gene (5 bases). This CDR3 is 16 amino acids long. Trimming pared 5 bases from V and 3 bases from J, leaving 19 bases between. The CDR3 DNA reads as TGTGCCAGCAGTCCTACCGGGTCAGGGCGCCACTATGGCTACACCTTC. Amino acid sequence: CASSPTGSGRHYGYTF.

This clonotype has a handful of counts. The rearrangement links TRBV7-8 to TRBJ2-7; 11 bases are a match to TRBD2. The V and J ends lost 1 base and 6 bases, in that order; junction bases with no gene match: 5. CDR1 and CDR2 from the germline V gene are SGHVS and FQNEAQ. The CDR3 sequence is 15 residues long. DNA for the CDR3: TGTGCCAGCAGCTTAGTGGTAGCGGGGGGGCCCGAGCAGTACTTC. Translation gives CASSLVVAGGPEQYF.

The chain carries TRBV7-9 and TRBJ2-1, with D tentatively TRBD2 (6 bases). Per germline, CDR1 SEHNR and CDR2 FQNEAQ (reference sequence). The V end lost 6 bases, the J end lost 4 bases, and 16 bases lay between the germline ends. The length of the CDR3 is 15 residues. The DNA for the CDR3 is TGTGCCAGCAGTTACTCGATGGGGAGGTACAATGAGCAGTTCTTC. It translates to CASSYSMGRYNEQFF.

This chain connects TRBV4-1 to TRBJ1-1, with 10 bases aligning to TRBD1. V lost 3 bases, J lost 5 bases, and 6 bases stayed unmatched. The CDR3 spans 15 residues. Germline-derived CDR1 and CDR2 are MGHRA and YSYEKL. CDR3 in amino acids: CASSQAWTGGTEAFF. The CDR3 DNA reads TGCGCCAGCAGCCAGGCCTGGACAGGGGGAACTGAAGCTTTCTTT.

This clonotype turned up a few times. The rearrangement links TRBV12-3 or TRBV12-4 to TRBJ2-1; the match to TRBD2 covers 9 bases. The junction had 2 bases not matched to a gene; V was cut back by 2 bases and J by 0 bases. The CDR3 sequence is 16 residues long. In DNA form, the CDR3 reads TGTGCCAGCAGTTTAAGCGGGGGGTACTCCTACAATGAGCAGTTCTTC. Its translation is CASSLSGGYSYNEQFF.

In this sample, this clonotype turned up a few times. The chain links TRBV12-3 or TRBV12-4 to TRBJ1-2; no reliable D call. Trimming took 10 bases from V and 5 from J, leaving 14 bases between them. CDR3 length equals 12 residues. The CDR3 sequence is CATPSRYYGYTF. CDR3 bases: TGTGCCACCCCCTCGCGGTATTATGGCTACACCTTC.

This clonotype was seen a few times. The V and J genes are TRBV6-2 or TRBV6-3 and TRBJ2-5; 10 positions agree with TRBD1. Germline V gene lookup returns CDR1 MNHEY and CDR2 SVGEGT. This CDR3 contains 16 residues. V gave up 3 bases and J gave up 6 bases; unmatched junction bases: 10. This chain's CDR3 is CASSYNRDRGSQTQYF. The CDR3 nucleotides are TGTGCCAGCAGTTATAACCGGGACAGGGGAAGCCAGACCCAGTACTTC.